This T cell receptor beta chain emerged from a study of monozygotic twins with inflammatory bowel disease. The CDR3 is 14 residues long. CDR1 and CDR2 (germline): SGHTA, FQGNSA. Template switching appended UMIs that held a 6-nucleotide sample barcode. TCRdb re-called the 5' RACE reads; one entry per CDR3 protein, DNA not given. Recorded for this sample: about 160,000 distinct CDR3 sequences. The clonotype comes from a human donor with ulcerative colitis or Crohn's disease, or a healthy co-twin of an affected twin (not recorded which). The gene calls are TRBV7-2 and TRBJ1-2; TCRdb names TRBD1, which stays unverified in the absence of DNA. The sequencing input was blood. This CDR3 reads CASSTYGDSKGYTF.